What follows are 13 T cell receptor beta chains derived from one specimen sequenced in a study of cytomegalovirus exposure and HLA in healthy donors. The PCR contained 60 Vbeta and 13 Jbeta primers. Profiled with immunoSEQ multiplex PCR; TCRdb holds only in-frame clones, not every one. The data contain approximately 150,000 clones, 75% to 80% of them seen just once; the ten biggest clones take up around 1.5%. Sequencing input: PBMCs. The receptors originated from a female donor in good health and CMV-seronegative.

The chain combines TRBV6-6 with TRBJ2-7; the match to TRBD2 covers 11 bases. Germline values: CDR1 MNHNY, CDR2 SVGAGI (reference sequence). CDR3 length: 13 amino acids. The junction had 2 bases not matched to a gene; V was cut back by 6 bases and J by 4 bases. The CDR3 DNA reads as TGTGCCAGCAGCAGGACTAGCGGGTACGAGCAGTACTTC. It is translated as CASSRTSGYEQYF.

This clone appeared once. This chain connects TRBV5-1 to TRBJ1-1; D possibly corresponds to TRBD1 (6 bases). V dropped 3 bases and J dropped 1 base, with 13 bases sitting between them. The length of the CDR3 is 15 residues. Germline CDR1 is SGHRS and CDR2 is YFSETQ. The CDR3 DNA follows: TGCGCCAGCAGCTCTAAACAGGGAACGAACACTGAAGCTTTCTTT. Its protein product is CASSSKQGTNTEAFF.

V is TRBV7-8 and J is TRBJ2-5; 11 bases map to TRBD2. The CDR3 covers 14 residues. Germline V gives CDR1 SGHVS, CDR2 FQNEAQ. V lost 5 bases, J lost 7 bases, and 6 bases stayed unmatched. CDR3 coding DNA: TGTGCCAGCAGCCTAGGGACTAGCGGCGGGACCCAGTACTTC. Translating gives CASSLGTSGGTQYF.

This clone has only one observation. V and J are TRBV6-6 and TRBJ1-1; D uncertain. Per the germline V gene, CDR1 is MNHNY and CDR2 is SVGAGI (reference sequence). There are 13 residues in the CDR3. Between the trimmed V and J ends, which lost 8 bases and 0 bases, there was a span of 10 bases. CDR3 sequence reads: CASCNGLNTEAFF. Written as DNA, the CDR3 is TGTGCCAGCTGCAACGGGTTGAACACTGAAGCTTTCTTT.

The rearrangement joins TRBV19 to TRBJ1-5; D not resolved. The V and J ends lost 7 bases and 2 bases respectively, with 9 bases between them. The CDR3 covers 13 residues. Germline V gene sequence: CDR1 LNHDA, CDR2 SQIVND (reference sequence). CDR3 in amino acids: CASMGSRNQPQHF. The CDR3 DNA sequence: TGTGCCAGTATGGGGAGCCGCAATCAGCCCCAGCATTTT.

The rearrangement joins TRBV7-3 to TRBJ2-5; possible D gene TRBD1, 5 bases. The CDR3 totals 13 residues. With 3 bases removed from V and 5 bases from J, the gap between germline ends came to 10 bases. Germline V CDR1 and CDR2: SGHTA, FQGTGA. The CDR3 loop is CASSFQGWETQYF. Here the CDR3 DNA reads TGTGCCAGCAGCTTTCAGGGTTGGGAGACCCAGTACTTC.

The J gene is TRBJ2-7, the V gene TRBV19; D remains ambiguous. CDR3 size: 14 residues. Trimming took 3 bases from V and 3 from J, leaving 12 bases between them. Germline assignment: CDR1 LNHDA and CDR2 SQIVND (reference sequence). CDR3 amino acids: CASSITHTHYEQYF. In DNA form, the CDR3 reads TGTGCCAGTAGTATTACCCACACACACTACGAGCAGTACTTC. Together with reference TRBV19 and TRBJ2-7, the CDR3 gives the full variable domain: DGGITQSPKYLFRKEGQNVTLSCEQNLNHDAMYWYRQDPGQGLRLIYYSQIVNDFQKGDIAEGYSVSREKKESFPLTVTSAQKNPTAFYLCASSITHTHYEQYFGPGTRLTVT.

The chain links TRBV11-2 to TRBJ1-1, with no clear D. CDR3 length equals 12 residues. V shed 1 base and J shed 5 bases, with 5 bases lying between them. Germline assignment: CDR1 SGHAT and CDR2 FQNNGV. The CDR3 region is CASSLGRTEAFF. Here the CDR3 DNA reads TGTGCCAGCAGCTTAGGGCGGACTGAAGCTTTCTTT. The variable domain in full, with the rest retrieved from reference TRBV11-2 and TRBJ1-1, is EAGVAQSPRYKIIEKRQSVAFWCNPISGHATLYWYQQILGQGPKLLIQFQNNGVVDDSQLPKDRFSAERLKGVDSTLKIQPAKLEDSAVYLCASSLGRTEAFFGQGTRLTVV.

The gene calls are TRBV19 and TRBJ1-2; D gene unclear. The germline V gene has CDR1 LNHDA and CDR2 SQIVND (reference sequence). The CDR3 runs to 15 residues. V lost 9 bases, J lost 1 base, and 18 bases lay in between. The CDR3 spells CASFSTSGGNYGYTF. CDR3 bases: TGTGCCAGCTTTAGTACGTCAGGAGGTAACTATGGCTACACCTTC.

This clone turned up a few times. The rearrangement joins TRBV2 to TRBJ1-5; maybe TRBD1 (5 bases). Trimming left V 3 bases short and J 1 base short, with 10 bases between. This CDR3 spans 15 amino acids. Germline-derived CDR1 and CDR2 are SNHLY and FYNNEI. The CDR3 DNA sequence: TGTGCCAGCAGTGAGGGTGGGGCCAGCAATCAGCCCCAGCATTTT. As protein: CASSEGGASNQPQHF.

The chain couples TRBV6-5 to TRBJ1-4, with D perhaps TRBD1 (5 bases). Germline V CDR1 and CDR2: MNHEY, SVGAGI. CDR3 size: 14 residues. Trimming removed 8 bases at V and 11 bases at J, with 21 bases between. In DNA, the CDR3 is TGTGCCAGCGGGGCGGGGTGGAGCTTTGGCAAACTGTTTTTT. Protein product: CASGAGWSFGKLFF.

This clone was detected only a few times. J is TRBJ2-3 and V is TRBV6-4, with 9 positions matching TRBD1. Germline V gene data show CDR1 as MRHNA and CDR2 as SNTAGT. The CDR3 has 14 residues. The trim removed 6 bases at V and 7 bases at J, leaving 8 bases unmatched. CDR3 nucleotides: TGTGCCAGCAGCCATAGACAGGGGGAGAATACGCAGTATTTT. Translating it yields CASSHRQGENTQYF.

Only a few counts were recorded for this clone. The rearrangement joins TRBV11-3 to TRBJ1-5, with a possible D match to TRBD1 (5 bases). Deletions cut 1 base from V and 7 bases from J, with 14 bases between. Germline values: CDR1 SGHNT, CDR2 YENEEA. CDR3 size: 15 residues. CDR3 in amino acids: CASSLVPGGEQPQHF. CDR3 bases: TGTGCCAGCAGCTTAGTTCCAGGAGGGGAGCAGCCCCAGCATTTT.